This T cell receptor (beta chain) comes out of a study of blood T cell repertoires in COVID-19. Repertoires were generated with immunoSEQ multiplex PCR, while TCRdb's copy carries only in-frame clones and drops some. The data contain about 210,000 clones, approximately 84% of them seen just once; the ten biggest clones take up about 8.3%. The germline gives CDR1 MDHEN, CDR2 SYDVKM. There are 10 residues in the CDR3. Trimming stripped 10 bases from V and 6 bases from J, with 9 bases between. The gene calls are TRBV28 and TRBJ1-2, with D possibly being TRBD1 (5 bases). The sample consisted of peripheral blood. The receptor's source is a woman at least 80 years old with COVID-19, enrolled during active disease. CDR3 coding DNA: TGTGCCACCGGGGGGGATGGCTACACCTTC. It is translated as CATGGDGYTF.